The 3 T cell receptor beta chains below come from one sample, sequenced in a study of blood T cells in healthy people across ages. A second roughly 6 to 11 cycle PCR used barcoded and J-beta primers. TCRdb fed the 5' RACE reads into MiXCR, producing one record per CDR3 protein. Of about 580,000 distinct CDR3 sequences in the sample, more than 45% were seen once. Sample: blood. The receptors originated from a man older than 75 in good health.

This clonotype was detected only a few times. Here the CDR3 reads CASTQGSGGPPTDTQYF. CDR3 sequence (DNA): TGTGCCAGCACCCAAGGGAGCGGGGGGCCCCCCACAGATACGCAGTATTTT. The rearrangement uses TRBV7-2 and TRBJ2-3, with TRBD2 matching 9 bases. The V gene's germline CDR1 is SGHTA and CDR2 FQGNSA. J was trimmed by 2 bases and V by 7 bases; bases with no gene match: 13. The CDR3 has 17 residues.

The chain joins TRBV5-1 to TRBJ2-1, with TRBD1 identical over 9 bases. The CDR3 extends over 15 amino acids. Germline CDR1 and CDR2: SGHRS and YFSETQ. V was clipped by 2 bases and J by 7 bases; unmatched bases: 7. CDR3 protein: CASSLTGGVGNEQFF. The CDR3 nucleotides are TGCGCCAGCAGCTTAACAGGGGGCGTGGGGAATGAGCAGTTCTTC.

The rearrangement joins TRBV3-1 to TRBJ2-1; D is possibly TRBD1 or TRBD2 (6 bases each). Germline-derived CDR1 and CDR2 are LGHDT and YNNKEL (reference sequence). CDR3 length: 15 amino acids. Deletions cut 2 bases from V and 6 bases from J, with 14 bases between. The CDR3 is CASSQRGDDSNEQFF. The CDR3 DNA sequence: TGTGCCAGCAGCCAAAGGGGGGACGACTCCAATGAGCAGTTCTTC.